Below are 9 T cell receptor beta chains sequenced from a single sample in a study of early T cells in non-severe SARS-CoV-2 infection. MiXCR, applied by TCRdb to the 5' RACE reads, yields one record per CDR3 protein. Among 65,000 to 95,000 distinct CDR3 sequences listed, less than 5.5% were seen once. The sample was whole blood, taken at baseline. The receptors derive from an adult who was a healthcare worker with PCR-confirmed SARS-CoV-2 infection or an uninfected control (not recorded which).

In this sample, this clonotype turned up many times. V and J are TRBV30 and TRBJ1-1; D gene uncertain. Trimming removed 5 bases at V and 0 bases at J, with 10 bases between. Germline CDR1 and CDR2: GTSNPN and SVGIG (reference sequence). This CDR3 is 13 amino acids long. CDR3 nucleotides: TGTGCCTGGGCCTCCGACTTGAACACTGAAGCTTTCTTT. This translates into CAWASDLNTEAFF.

This clonotype has more than one count but fewer than ten. V gene TRBV4-1 combines with J gene TRBJ1-5; 9 nucleotides line up with TRBD1. V lost 2 bases and J lost 1; bases outside the gene matches: 6. The length of the CDR3 is 17 residues. The germline CDR1 and CDR2 sequences are MGHRA and YSYEKL. CDR3: CASSQSGQGRSNQPQHF. CDR3 nucleotides: TGCGCCAGCAGCCAATCCGGACAGGGGCGAAGCAATCAGCCCCAGCATTTT.

This clonotype was counted a few times. The rearrangement uses TRBV20-1 and TRBJ2-7; the D call may be TRBD1 or TRBD2 (7 bases each). V was trimmed by 3 bases and J by 7 bases, leaving 16 bases between them. Germline assignment: CDR1 DFQATT and CDR2 SNEGSKA (reference sequence). The CDR3 spans 13 residues. The CDR3 loop is CSARAGGALEQYF. The CDR3 DNA is TGCAGTGCTAGGGCAGGGGGGGCCTTGGAGCAGTACTTC.

This clonotype appeared many times. This chain connects TRBV7-3 to TRBJ2-1; a possible D gene is TRBD1 (6 bases). The CDR3 runs to 14 residues. Germline-derived CDR1 and CDR2 are SGHTA and FQGTGA. V was shortened by 1 base and J by 5 bases, with 9 bases between the two germline ends. The chain's CDR3 is CASSLSRGDNEQFF. CDR3 coding DNA: TGTGCCAGCAGCTTAAGCAGGGGAGACAATGAGCAGTTCTTC.

This clonotype has a count of ten or more. This chain uses TRBV11-2 with TRBJ2-3; 10 bases line up with TRBD2. The CDR3 extends over 16 amino acids. Per the germline V gene, CDR1 is SGHAT and CDR2 is FQNNGV. V dropped 7 bases and J dropped 2; count of bases not matched to a gene: 9. The CDR3 region has the DNA TGTGCCAGCATCCAGGGGCTAGCGGGAGTCACAGATACGCAGTATTTT. It translates to CASIQGLAGVTDTQYF. The full variable domain, rest sourced from reference TRBV11-2 and TRBJ2-3, is EAGVAQSPRYKIIEKRQSVAFWCNPISGHATLYWYQQILGQGPKLLIQFQNNGVVDDSQLPKDRFSAERLKGVDSTLKIQPAKLEDSAVYLCASIQGLAGVTDTQYFGPGTRLTVL.

This clonotype was counted at least ten times. The rearrangement joins TRBV10-3 to TRBJ1-2; D unresolved. This CDR3 comprises 14 residues. The germline V gene has CDR1 ENHRY and CDR2 SYGVKD. V lost 6 bases, J lost 4 bases, and 15 bases lay in between. The CDR3 is CAISSRQSFYGYTF. Here the CDR3 DNA reads TGTGCCATCAGCAGCCGTCAGTCATTCTATGGCTACACCTTC.

This clonotype was detected only a few times. The chain carries TRBV5-1 and TRBJ2-5; D ambiguous. The V end lost 0 bases, the J end lost 5 bases, and 11 bases lay between the germline ends. The CDR3 consists of 14 residues. Germline CDR1 and CDR2: SGHRS and YFSETQ. The CDR3 coding sequence is TGCGCCAGCAGCTTGGTGGCATCCGGTGAGACCCAGTACTTC. Protein sequence: CASSLVASGETQYF.

This clonotype was counted at least ten times. The genes are TRBV5-1 and TRBJ2-7; TRBD2 is a possible D gene (6 bases). Trimming cost V 4 bases and J 2 bases, with 16 bases left between them. Germline CDR1 reads SGHRS; CDR2 reads YFSETQ. This CDR3 is 15 amino acids long. Written as DNA, the CDR3 is TGCGCCAGCAGCGTATCCGGGACTTCGCCCTACGAGCAGTACTTC. Its protein product is CASSVSGTSPYEQYF.

In its sample, this clonotype was seen a few times. This probably arose from a read error, given a far larger clone one base away. The chain uses TRBV7-9 and TRBJ1-1; no firm D call. This CDR3 region has 12 residues. Germline V lookup: CDR1 SEHNR, CDR2 FQNEAQ (reference sequence). V gave up 1 base and J gave up 4 bases, with 4 bases separating them. The CDR3 loop reads CASSLGTTEAFF. The DNA of the CDR3 is TGTGCCAGCAGCTTAGGGACCACTGAAGCTTTCTTT.